The clone carrying this T cell receptor beta chain is labeled medium-sized. Its matching antigen is unknown. Time point here: approximately 10-day in vitro stimulation with candidate neoantigen peptide 3. Mismatch repair deficiency was confirmed in all patients, by PCR or immunohistochemistry. TCR sequencing covered three patients who responded to pembrolizumab. A roughly ten-day in vitro culture was run per each of about seven reactive peptides. The data were taken from a study of PD-1 blockade in mismatch repair-deficient tumors. Study-level findings and limits: Three of seven peptides expanded clones, giving around 140 unique blood TCRs.

Germline loops: CDR1 SGHNT, CDR2 YENEEA. V was pared by 6 bases and J by 6 bases, with 20 bases between. The CDR3 is made up of 15 amino acids. Using immunoSEQ multiplex PCR, the repertoire was profiled, and TCRdb retains in-frame clones only, with some absent. The sample yields approximately 9,000 clones, about 90% seen once. The receptor was derived from an adult with mismatch repair-deficient cancer. Sequencing used cells cultured in vitro, obtained from a patient treated with pembrolizumab. The chain links TRBV11-3 to TRBJ1-2, with a possible D match to TRBD1 (5 bases). The CDR3 DNA reads as TGTGCCAGCAGTCAGACAGTGGGGAAAGGAGATGGCTACACCTTC. Amino acid sequence: CASSQTVGKGDGYTF.